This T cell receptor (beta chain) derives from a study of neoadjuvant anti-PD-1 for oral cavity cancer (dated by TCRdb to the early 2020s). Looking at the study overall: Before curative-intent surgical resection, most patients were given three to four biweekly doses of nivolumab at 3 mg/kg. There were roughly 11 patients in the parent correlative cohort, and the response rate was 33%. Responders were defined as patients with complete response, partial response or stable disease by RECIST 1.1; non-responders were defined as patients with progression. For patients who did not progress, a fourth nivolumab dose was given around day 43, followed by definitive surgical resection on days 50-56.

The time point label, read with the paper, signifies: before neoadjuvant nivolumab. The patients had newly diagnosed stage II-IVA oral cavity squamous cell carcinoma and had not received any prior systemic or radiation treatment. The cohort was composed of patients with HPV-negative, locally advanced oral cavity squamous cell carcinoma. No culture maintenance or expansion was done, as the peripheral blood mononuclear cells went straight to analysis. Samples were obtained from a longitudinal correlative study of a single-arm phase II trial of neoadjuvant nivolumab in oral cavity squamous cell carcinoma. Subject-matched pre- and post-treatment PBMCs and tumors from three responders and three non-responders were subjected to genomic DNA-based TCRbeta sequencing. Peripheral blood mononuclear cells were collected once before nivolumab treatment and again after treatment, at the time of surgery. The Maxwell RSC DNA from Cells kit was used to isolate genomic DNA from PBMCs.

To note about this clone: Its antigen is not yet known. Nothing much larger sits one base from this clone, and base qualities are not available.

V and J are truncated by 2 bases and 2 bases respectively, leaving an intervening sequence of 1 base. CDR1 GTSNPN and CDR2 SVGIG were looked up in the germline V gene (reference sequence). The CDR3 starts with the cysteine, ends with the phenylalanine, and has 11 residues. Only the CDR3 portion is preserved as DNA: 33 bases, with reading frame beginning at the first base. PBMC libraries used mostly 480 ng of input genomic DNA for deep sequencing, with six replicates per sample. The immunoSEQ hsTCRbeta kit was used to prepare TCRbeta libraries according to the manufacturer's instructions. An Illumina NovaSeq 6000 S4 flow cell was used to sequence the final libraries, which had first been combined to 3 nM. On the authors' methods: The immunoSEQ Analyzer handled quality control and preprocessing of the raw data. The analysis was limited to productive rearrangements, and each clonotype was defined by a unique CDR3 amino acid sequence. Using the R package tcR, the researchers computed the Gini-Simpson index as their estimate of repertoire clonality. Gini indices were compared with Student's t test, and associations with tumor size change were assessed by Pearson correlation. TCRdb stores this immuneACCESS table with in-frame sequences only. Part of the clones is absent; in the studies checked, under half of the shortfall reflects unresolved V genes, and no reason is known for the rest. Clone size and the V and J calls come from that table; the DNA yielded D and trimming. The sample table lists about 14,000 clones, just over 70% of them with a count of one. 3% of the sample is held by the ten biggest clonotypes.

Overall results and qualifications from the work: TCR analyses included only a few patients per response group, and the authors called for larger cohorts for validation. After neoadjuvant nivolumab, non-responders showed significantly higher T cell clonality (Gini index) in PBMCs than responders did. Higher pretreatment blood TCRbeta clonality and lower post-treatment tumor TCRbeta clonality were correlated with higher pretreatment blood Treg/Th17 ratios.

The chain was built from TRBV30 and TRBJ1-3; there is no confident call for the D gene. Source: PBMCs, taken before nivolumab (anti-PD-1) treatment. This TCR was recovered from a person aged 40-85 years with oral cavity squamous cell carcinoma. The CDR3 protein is CAWSPGNTIYF. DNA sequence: TGTGCCTGGAGTCCTGGAAACACCATATATTTT.